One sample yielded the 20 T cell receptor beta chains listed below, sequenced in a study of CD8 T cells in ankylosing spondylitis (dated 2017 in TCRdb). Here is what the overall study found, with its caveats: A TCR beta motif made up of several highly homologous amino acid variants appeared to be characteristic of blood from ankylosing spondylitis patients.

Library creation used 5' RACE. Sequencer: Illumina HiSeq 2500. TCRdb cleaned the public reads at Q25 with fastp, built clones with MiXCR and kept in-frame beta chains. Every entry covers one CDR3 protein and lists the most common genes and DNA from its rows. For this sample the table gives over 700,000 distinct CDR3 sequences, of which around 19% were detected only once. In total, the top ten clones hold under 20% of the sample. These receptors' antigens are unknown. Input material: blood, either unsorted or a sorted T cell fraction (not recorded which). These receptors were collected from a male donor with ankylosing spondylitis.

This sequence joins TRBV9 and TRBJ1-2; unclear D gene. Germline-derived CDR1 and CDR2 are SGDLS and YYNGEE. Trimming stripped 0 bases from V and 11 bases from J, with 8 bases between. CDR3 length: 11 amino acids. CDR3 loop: CASSVASWYTF. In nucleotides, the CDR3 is TGTGCCAGCAGCGTAGCATCCTGGTACACCTTC.

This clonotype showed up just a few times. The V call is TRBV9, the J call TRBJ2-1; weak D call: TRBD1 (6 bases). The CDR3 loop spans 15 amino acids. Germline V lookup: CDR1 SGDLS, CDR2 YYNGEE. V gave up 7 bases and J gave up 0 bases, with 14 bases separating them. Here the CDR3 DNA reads TGTGCCAGCGCGACAGGTGGTGGCTCCTACAATGAGCAGTTCTTC. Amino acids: CASATGGGSYNEQFF.

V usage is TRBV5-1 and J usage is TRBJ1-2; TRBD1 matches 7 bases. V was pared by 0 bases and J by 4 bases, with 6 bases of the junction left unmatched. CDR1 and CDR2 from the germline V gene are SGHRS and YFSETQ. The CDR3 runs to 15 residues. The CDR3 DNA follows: TGCGCCAGCAGCTTGGGGGGACAGACAACCTATGGCTACACCTTC. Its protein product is CASSLGGQTTYGYTF.

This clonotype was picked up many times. CDR3 protein: CASSLGQETQYF. The CDR3, as DNA: TGTGCCAGCAGTTTAGGTCAAGAGACCCAGTACTTC. The rearrangement joins TRBV12-3 or TRBV12-4 to TRBJ2-5, with D hard to call. This CDR3 spans 12 amino acids. The ends were cut back, 1 base at V and 2 bases at J, with 2 bases in the middle.

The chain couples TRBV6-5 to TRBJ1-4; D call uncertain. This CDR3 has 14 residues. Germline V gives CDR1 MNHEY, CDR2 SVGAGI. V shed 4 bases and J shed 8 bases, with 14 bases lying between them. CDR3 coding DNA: TGTGCCAGCAGTTTGGTTGGGGAGGCCGAAAAACTGTTTTTT. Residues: CASSLVGEAEKLFF.

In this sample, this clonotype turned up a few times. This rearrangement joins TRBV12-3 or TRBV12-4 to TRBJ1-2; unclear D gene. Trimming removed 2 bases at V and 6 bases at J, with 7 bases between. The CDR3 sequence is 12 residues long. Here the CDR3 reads CASSLFGDGYTF. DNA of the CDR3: TGTGCCAGCAGTTTATTTGGAGATGGCTACACCTTC.

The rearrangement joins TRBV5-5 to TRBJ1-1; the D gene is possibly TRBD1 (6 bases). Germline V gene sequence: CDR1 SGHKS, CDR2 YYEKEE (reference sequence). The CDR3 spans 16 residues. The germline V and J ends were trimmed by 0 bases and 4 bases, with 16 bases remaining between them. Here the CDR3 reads CASSLVTGAWGTEAFF. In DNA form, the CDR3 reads TGTGCCAGCAGCTTGGTTACGGGGGCTTGGGGCACTGAAGCTTTCTTT. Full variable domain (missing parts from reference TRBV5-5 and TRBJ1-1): DAGVTQSPTHLIKTRGQQVTLRCSPISGHKSVSWYQQVLGQGPQFIFQYYEKEERGRGNFPDRFSARQFPNYSSELNVNALLLGDSALYLCASSLVTGAWGTEAFFGQGTRLTVV.

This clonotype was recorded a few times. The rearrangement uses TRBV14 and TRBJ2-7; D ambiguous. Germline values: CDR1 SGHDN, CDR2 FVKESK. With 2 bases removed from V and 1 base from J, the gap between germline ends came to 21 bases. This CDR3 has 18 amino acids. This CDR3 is CASSQRVVGPASSYEQYF. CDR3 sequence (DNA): TGTGCCAGCAGCCAAAGAGTCGTTGGTCCTGCCTCTTCCTACGAGCAGTACTTC.

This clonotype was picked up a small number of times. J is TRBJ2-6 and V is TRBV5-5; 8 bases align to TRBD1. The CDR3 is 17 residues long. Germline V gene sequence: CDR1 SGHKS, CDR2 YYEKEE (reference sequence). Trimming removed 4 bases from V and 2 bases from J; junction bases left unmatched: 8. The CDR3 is CASSDTRGRTGANVLTF. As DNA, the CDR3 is TGTGCCAGCAGCGATACCAGGGGGCGAACTGGGGCCAACGTCCTGACTTTC.

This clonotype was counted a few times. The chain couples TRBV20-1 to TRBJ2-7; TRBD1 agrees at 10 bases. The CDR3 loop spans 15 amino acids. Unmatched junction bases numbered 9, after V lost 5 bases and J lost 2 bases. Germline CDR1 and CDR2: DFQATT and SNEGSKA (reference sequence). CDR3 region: CSAYGEGQGTYEQYF. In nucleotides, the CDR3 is TGCAGTGCTTACGGGGAGGGACAGGGGACCTACGAGCAGTACTTC.

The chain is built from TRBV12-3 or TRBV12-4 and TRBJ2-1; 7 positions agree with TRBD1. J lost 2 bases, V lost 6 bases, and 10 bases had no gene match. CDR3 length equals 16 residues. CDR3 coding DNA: TGTGCCAGCAGCCGTACAGGGGACGGTACCTACAATGAGCAGTTCTTC. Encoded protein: CASSRTGDGTYNEQFF.

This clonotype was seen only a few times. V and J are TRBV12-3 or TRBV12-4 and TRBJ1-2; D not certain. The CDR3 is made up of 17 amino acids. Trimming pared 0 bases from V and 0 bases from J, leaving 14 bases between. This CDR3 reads CASSLATRIRPNYGYTF. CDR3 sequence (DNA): TGTGCCAGCAGTTTAGCGACACGCATAAGGCCTAACTATGGCTACACCTTC.

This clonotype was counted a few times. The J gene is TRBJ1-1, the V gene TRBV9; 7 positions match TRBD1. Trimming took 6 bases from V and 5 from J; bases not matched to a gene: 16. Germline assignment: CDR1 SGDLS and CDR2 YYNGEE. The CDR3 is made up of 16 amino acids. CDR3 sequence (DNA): TGTGCCAGCAACTCCCCAACAGGGGATGGGGGGACTGAAGCTTTCTTT. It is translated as CASNSPTGDGGTEAFF.

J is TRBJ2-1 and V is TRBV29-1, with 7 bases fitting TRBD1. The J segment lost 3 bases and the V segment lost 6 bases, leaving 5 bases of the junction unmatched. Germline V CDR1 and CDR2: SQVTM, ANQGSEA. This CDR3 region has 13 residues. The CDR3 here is CSVRDRNYNEQFF. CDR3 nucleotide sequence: TGCAGCGTACGGGACAGAAACTACAATGAGCAGTTCTTC.

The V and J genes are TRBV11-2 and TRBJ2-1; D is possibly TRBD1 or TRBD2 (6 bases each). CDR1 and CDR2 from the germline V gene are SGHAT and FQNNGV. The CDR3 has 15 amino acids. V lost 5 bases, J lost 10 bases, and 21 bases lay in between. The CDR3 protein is CASSVKLVEGGEQFF. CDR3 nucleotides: TGTGCCAGCAGCGTAAAGTTAGTCGAGGGGGGCGAGCAGTTCTTC. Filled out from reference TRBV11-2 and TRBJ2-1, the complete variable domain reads EAGVAQSPRYKIIEKRQSVAFWCNPISGHATLYWYQQILGQGPKLLIQFQNNGVVDDSQLPKDRFSAERLKGVDSTLKIQPAKLEDSAVYLCASSVKLVEGGEQFFGPGTRLTVL.

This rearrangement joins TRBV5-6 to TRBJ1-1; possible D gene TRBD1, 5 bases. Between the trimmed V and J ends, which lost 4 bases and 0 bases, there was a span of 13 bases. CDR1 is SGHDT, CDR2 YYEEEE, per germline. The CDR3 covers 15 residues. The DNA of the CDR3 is TGTGCCAGCAGCCCGGGAGGGGAGATGAACACTGAAGCTTTCTTT. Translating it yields CASSPGGEMNTEAFF.

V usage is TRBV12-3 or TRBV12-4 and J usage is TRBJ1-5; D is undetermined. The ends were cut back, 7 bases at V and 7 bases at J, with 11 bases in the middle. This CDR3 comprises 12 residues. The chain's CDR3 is CASTAWGQPQHF. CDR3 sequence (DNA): TGTGCCAGCACCGCCTGGGGACAGCCCCAGCATTTT.

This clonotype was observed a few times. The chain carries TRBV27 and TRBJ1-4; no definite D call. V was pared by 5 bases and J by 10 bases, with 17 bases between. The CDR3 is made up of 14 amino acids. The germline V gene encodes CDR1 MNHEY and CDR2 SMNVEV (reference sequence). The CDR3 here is CASSRMTMGGKLFF. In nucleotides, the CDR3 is TGTGCCAGCAGTCGCATGACTATGGGTGGAAAACTGTTTTTT.

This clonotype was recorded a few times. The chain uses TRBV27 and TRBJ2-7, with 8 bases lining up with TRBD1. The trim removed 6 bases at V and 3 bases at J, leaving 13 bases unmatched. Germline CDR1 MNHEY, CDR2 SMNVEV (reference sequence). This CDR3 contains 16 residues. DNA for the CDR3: TGTGCCAGCAGGCAACGAACCGGGACAGGCCACTACGAGCAGTACTTC. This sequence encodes CASRQRTGTGHYEQYF.

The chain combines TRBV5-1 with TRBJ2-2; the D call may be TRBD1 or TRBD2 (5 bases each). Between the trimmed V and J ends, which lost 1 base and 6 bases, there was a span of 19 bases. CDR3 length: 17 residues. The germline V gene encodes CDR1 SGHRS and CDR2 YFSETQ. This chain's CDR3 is CASSLFGIGTMAGELFF. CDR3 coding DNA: TGCGCCAGCAGCTTGTTCGGGATCGGGACCATGGCCGGGGAGCTGTTTTTT.